Shown below are 8 T cell receptor beta chains from a single sample sequenced in a study of regulatory T cells in long-lasting Graves disease. Building of the TCR beta libraries involved iRepertoire HTBI primers and Arm-PCR of CDR3 regions. TCRdb re-called the multiplex PCR reads through MiXCR, storing one row per CDR3 protein. The data show 600,000 to 800,000 distinct CDR3 sequences, with approximately 31% seen just once and 40% to 50% held by the top ten. As for time point: persistent/refractory GD, antithyroid drugs over 5 years with positive TRAb. PBMC RNA served as the TCR library source. Here the sequenced sample was peripheral blood mononuclear cells (PBMCs), taken when the disease was refractory, from a patient treated with antithyroid drugs. The origin of the receptors is a female donor with Graves disease.

This clonotype appeared a single time. The V call is TRBV6-1, the J call TRBJ2-3, with TRBD2 identical over 11 bases. In germline, CDR1 is MNHNS, CDR2 SASEGT. V was clipped by 4 bases and J by 6 bases; unmatched bases: 9. The CDR3 loop spans 16 amino acids. The CDR3 nucleotides are TGTGCCAGCAGTGCCAAGACTAGCGGGAATATGGATACGCAGTATTTT. Encoded protein: CASSAKTSGNMDTQYF.

This clonotype has only a few counts. V and J are TRBV2 and TRBJ2-1; D gene ambiguous. Germline CDR1 is SNHLY and CDR2 is FYNNEI. The V and J ends lost 2 bases and 0 bases respectively, with 8 bases between them. CDR3 size: 15 residues. CDR3 protein: CASSERRSSYNEQFF. Here the CDR3 DNA reads TGTGCCAGCAGTGAACGGCGGAGCTCCTACAATGAGCAGTTCTTC.

This clonotype was picked up one time. The V call is TRBV19, the J call TRBJ1-3; D gene ambiguous. Looked up from germline, CDR1 is LNHDA and CDR2 is SQIVND (reference sequence). The CDR3 length is 13 residues. The V end lost 7 bases, the J end lost 6 bases, and 13 bases lay between the germline ends. The CDR3 here is CASKRAELNTIYF. DNA of the CDR3: TGTGCCAGTAAAAGGGCGGAATTAAACACCATATATTTT.

At least ten counts were recorded for this clonotype. J is TRBJ2-7 and V is TRBV12-3 or TRBV12-4, with 7 bases aligning to TRBD2. The V segment lost 6 bases and the J segment 0 bases; nucleotides outside the gene matches: 8. The CDR3 spans 15 residues. The CDR3 DNA sequence: TGTGCCAGCAGCTTTTTGGCTAGCGGCTCCTACGAGCAGTACTTC. Translating it yields CASSFLASGSYEQYF.

The genes are TRBV20-1 and TRBJ1-5; 8 positions agree with TRBD1. J lost 5 bases, V lost 4 bases, and 4 bases had no gene match. Germline V CDR1 and CDR2: DFQATT, SNEGSKA (reference sequence). CDR3 length: 13 amino acids. CDR3 residues: CSATTGDHQPQHF. The CDR3 DNA reads TGCAGTGCTACGACAGGGGATCATCAGCCCCAGCATTTT.

This clonotype showed up many times. The V gene is TRBV12-3 or TRBV12-4, the J gene TRBJ1-1, with 7 bases fitting TRBD1. Losses at the gene ends were 7 bases for V and 10 bases for J; bases not matched to a gene: 6. CDR3 size: 11 residues. CDR3 DNA: TGTGCCAGCAACACAGGGGTTGGAGCTTTCTTT. Its translation: CASNTGVGAFF.

This clonotype has just a few counts. This chain joins TRBV6-2 or TRBV6-3 and TRBJ2-7; 7 nucleotides line up with TRBD1. The junction had 10 bases not matched to a gene; V was cut back by 5 bases and J by 6 bases. This CDR3 is 14 amino acids long. Germline CDR1 MNHEY, CDR2 SVGEGT. The CDR3 is CASSDLRGYSEQYF. The CDR3 DNA reads TGTGCCAGCAGTGATCTCAGGGGGTATAGCGAGCAGTACTTC.

This clonotype was observed a handful of times. The chain carries TRBV5-1 and TRBJ1-5; tentatively, D is TRBD1 (5 bases). CDR3 length: 15 amino acids. Trimming left V 0 bases short and J 6 bases short, with 13 bases between. Germline V gene data show CDR1 as SGHRS and CDR2 as YFSETQ. CDR3 bases: TGCGCCAGCAGCTTGGACGGCCGGGGGAGTCAGCCCCAGCATTTT. Its translation is CASSLDGRGSQPQHF.